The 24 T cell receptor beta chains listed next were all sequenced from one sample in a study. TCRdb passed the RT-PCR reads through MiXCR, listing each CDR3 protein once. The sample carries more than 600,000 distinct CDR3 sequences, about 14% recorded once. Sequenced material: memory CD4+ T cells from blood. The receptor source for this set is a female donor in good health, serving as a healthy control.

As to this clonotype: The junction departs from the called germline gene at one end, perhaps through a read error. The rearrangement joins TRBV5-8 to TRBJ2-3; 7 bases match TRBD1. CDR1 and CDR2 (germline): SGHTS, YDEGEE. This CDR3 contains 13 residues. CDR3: CATTTTGTATQYF. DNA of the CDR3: TGTGCCACGACAACTACCGGGACAGCTACGCAGTATTTT. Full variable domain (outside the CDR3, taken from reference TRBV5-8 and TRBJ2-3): EAGVTQSPTHLIKTRGQQATLRCSPISGHTSVYWYQQALGLGLQFLLWYDEGEERNRGNFPPRFSGRQFPNYSSELNVNALELEDSALYLCATTTTGTATQYFGPGTRLTVL.

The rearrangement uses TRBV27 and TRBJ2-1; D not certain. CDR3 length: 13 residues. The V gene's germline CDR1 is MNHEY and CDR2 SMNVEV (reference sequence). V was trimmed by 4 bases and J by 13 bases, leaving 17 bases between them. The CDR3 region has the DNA TGTGCCAGCAGTTCCTTTATCGCAGGAGACCAGTTCTTC. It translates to CASSSFIAGDQFF.

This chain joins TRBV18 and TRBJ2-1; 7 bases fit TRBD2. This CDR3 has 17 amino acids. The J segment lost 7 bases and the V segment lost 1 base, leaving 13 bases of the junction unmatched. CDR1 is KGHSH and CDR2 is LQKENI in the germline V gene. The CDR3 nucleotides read TGTGCCAGCTCACCACGTCTTGGCGGGAGTACGGCGAATGAGCAGTTCTTC. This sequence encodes CASSPRLGGSTANEQFF.

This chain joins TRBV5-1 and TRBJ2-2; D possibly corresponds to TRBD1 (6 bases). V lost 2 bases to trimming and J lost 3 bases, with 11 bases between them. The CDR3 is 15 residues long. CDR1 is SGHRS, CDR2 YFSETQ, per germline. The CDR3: CASSLQGPHTGELFF. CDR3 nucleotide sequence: TGCGCCAGCAGCTTACAGGGCCCGCACACCGGGGAGCTGTTTTTT.

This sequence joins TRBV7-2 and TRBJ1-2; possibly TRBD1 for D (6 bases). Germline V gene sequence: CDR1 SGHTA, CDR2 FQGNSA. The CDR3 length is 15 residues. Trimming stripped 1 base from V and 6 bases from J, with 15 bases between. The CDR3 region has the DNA TGTGCCAGCAGCTTAGTGTCGGGGGCGCGTAATGGCTACACCTTC. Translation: CASSLVSGARNGYTF. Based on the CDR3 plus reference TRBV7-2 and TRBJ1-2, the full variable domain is GAGVSQSPSNKVTEKGKDVELRCDPISGHTALYWYRQSLGQGLEFLIYFQGNSAPDKSGLPSDRFSAERTGGSVSTLTIQRTQQEDSAVYLCASSLVSGARNGYTFGSGTRLTVV.

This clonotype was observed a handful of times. The CDR3 here is CSAPPRRGGNTEAFF. As DNA, the CDR3 is TGCAGTGCTCCCCCGAGGAGGGGAGGAAACACTGAAGCTTTCTTT. This chain uses TRBV20-1 with TRBJ1-1, with D tentatively TRBD1 (5 bases). The CDR3 is 15 residues long. V was clipped by 5 bases and J by 2 bases, with 18 bases between them. Germline CDR1 is DFQATT and CDR2 is SNEGSKA (reference sequence).

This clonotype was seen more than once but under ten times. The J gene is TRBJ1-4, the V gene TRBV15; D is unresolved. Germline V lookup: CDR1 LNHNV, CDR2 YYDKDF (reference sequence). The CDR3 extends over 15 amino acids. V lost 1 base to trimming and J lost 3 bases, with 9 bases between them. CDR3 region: CATSRGREPNEKLFF. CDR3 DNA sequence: TGTGCCACCAGCAGAGGAAGGGAGCCTAATGAAAAACTGTTTTTT.

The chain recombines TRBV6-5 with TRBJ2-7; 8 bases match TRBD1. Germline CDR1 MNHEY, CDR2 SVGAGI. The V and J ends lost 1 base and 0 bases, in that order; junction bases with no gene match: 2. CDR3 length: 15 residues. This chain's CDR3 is CASSYWTGSSYEQYF. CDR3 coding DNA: TGTGCCAGCAGTTACTGGACAGGGAGCTCCTACGAGCAGTACTTC.

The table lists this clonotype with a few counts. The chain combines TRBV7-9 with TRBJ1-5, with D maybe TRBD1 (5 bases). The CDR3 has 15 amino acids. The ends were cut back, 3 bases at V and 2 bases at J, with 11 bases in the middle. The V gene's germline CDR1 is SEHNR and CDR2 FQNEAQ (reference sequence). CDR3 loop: CASSLGVEGNQPQHF. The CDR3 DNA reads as TGTGCCAGCAGCTTGGGGGTTGAGGGCAATCAGCCCCAGCATTTT. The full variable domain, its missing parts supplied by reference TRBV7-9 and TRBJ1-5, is DTGVSQNPRHKITKRGQNVTFRCDPISEHNRLYWYRQTLGQGPEFLTYFQNEAQLEKSRLLSDRFSAERPKGSFSTLEIQRTEQGDSAMYLCASSLGVEGNQPQHFGDGTRLSIL.

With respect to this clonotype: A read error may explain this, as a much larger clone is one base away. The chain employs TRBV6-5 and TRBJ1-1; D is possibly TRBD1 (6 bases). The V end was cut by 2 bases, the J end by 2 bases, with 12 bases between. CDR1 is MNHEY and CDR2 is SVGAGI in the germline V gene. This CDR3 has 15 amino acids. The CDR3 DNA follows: TGTGCCAGCAGTTACAACGGACAGATAAACACTGAAGCTTTCTTT. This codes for CASSYNGQINTEAFF.

The CDR3: CAISDPIRLAAYQETQYF. Written as DNA, the CDR3 is TGTGCCATCAGTGACCCTATTCGACTAGCGGCGTACCAAGAGACCCAGTACTTC. The chain carries TRBV10-3 and TRBJ2-5, with 9 bases lining up with TRBD2. From germline, CDR1 is ENHRY and CDR2 SYGVKD. J was trimmed by 0 bases and V by 3 bases; bases with no gene match: 11. CDR3 length: 18 residues.

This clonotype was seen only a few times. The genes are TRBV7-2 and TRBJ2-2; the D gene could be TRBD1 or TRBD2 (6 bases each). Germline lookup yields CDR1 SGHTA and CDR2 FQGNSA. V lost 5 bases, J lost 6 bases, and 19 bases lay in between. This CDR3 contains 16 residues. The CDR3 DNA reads TGTGCCAGCAGCACTAGTGGGGGGCGTTATTCCGGGGAGCTGTTTTTT. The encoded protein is CASSTSGGRYSGELFF.

The CDR3 sequence is CSARSGRALRTYNEQFF. DNA of the CDR3: TGCAGTGCTAGAAGCGGGAGGGCCCTCAGGACCTACAATGAGCAGTTCTTC. This chain uses TRBV20-1 with TRBJ2-1; 10 positions agree with TRBD2. The CDR3 loop spans 17 amino acids. V shed 2 bases, J shed 2 bases, and the junction held 9 bases outside the gene matches. Germline V gene data show CDR1 as DFQATT and CDR2 as SNEGSKA (reference sequence).

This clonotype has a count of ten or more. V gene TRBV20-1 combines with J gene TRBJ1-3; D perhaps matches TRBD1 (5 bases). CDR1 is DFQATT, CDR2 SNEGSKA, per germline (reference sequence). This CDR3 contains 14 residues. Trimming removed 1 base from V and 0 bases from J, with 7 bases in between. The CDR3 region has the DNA TGCAGTGCTAGAGGGGGGGGCTCTGGAAACACCATATATTTT. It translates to CSARGGGSGNTIYF.

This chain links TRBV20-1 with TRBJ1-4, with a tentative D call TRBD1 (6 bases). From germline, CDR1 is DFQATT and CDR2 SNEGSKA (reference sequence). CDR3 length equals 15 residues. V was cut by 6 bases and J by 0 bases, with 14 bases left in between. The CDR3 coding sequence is TGCAGTGCACCCGGGGGCCCTGCAACTAATGAAAAACTGTTTTTT. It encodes CSAPGGPATNEKLFF.

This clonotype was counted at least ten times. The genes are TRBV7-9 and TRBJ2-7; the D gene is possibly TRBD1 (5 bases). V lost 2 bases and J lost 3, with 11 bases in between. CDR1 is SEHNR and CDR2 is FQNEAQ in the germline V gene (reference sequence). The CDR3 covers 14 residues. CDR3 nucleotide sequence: TGTGCCAGCAGCTTAAGCCCAGGGAACTACGAGCAGTACTTC. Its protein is CASSLSPGNYEQYF.

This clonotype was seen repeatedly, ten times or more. The CDR3 region is CASSLGLELTDTQYF. In nucleotides, the CDR3 is TGTGCCAGCAGCTTAGGACTAGAACTCACAGATACGCAGTATTTT. This rearrangement joins TRBV7-2 to TRBJ2-3, with D perhaps TRBD2 (6 bases). CDR1 SGHTA and CDR2 FQGNSA come from the germline V gene. The V and J ends lost 1 base and 2 bases respectively, with 10 bases between them. The CDR3 runs 15 residues.

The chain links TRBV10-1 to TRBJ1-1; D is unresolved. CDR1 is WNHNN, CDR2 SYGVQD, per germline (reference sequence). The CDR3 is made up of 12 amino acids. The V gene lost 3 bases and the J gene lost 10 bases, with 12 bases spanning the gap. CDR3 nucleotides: TGCGCCAGCAGTGATATGGGCCTCGGAGCTTTCTTT. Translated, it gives CASSDMGLGAFF.

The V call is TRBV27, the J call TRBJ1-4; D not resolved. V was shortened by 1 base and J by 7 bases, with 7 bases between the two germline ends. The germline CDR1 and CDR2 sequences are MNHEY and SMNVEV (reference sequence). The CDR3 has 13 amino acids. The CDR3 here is CASSLFFSEKLFF. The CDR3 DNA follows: TGTGCCAGCAGTTTATTCTTTAGTGAAAAACTGTTTTTT.

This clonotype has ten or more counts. The DNA for the CDR3 is TGTGCCATCAGTGGATCGTCACAAGAGACCCAGTACTTC. This sequence encodes CAISGSSQETQYF. This chain links TRBV10-3 with TRBJ2-5, with no clear D. The germline V and J ends were trimmed by 4 bases and 2 bases, with 8 bases remaining between them. The CDR3 length is 13 residues. Germline assignment: CDR1 ENHRY and CDR2 SYGVKD.

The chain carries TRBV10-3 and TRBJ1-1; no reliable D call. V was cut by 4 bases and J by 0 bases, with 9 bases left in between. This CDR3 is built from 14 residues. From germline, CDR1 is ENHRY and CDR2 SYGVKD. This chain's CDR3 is CAISVANMNTEAFF. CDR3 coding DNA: TGTGCCATCAGTGTAGCAAACATGAACACTGAAGCTTTCTTT.

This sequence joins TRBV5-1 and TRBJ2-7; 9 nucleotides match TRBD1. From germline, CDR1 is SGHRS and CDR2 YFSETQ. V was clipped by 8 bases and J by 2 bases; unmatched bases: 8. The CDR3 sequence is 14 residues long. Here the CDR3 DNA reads TGCGCCAGTACGCCGGGACAGGGACCCTACGAGCAGTACTTC. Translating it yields CASTPGQGPYEQYF.

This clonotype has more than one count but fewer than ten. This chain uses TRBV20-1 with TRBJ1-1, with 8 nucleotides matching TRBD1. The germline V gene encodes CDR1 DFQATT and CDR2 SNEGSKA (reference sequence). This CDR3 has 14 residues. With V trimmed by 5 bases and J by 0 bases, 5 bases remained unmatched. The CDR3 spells CSAGRQGLNTEAFF. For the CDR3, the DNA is TGCAGTGCTGGAAGACAGGGGCTGAACACTGAAGCTTTCTTT.

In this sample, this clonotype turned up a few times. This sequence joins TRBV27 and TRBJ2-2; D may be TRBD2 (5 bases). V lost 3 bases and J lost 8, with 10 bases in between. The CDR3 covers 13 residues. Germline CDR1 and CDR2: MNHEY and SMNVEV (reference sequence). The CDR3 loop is CASSFREHGELFF. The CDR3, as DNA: TGTGCCAGCAGTTTCCGGGAACATGGGGAGCTGTTTTTT.